This entry lists 32 T cell receptor beta chains sequenced from one sample in a study of blood T cell repertoires in COVID-19 (dated by TCRdb to 2018 to 2020). To prepare the library, the immunoSEQ multiplex PCR assay was applied. TCRdb took over this immuneACCESS table, retaining in-frame rearrangements with V and J assigned. Such tables are incomplete; in checked studies, under half of the missing clones stem from an unresolved V gene, and the remainder is unexplained. The sample includes 100,000 to 150,000 clones, with 80% to 90% observed a single time. Less than 30% of the sample lies in the top ten. Sequenced: peripheral blood. These receptors all stem from a man between 65 and 79 years old with active or convalescent COVID-19.

The chain recombines TRBV7-9 with TRBJ1-3; unclear D gene. Germline assignment: CDR1 SEHNR and CDR2 FQNEAQ (reference sequence). V dropped 1 base and J dropped 0 bases, with 13 bases sitting between them. The CDR3 spans 17 residues. CDR3: CASSLGSGDFSGNTIYF. The CDR3 DNA reads as TGTGCCAGCAGCTTAGGGTCGGGTGATTTCTCTGGAAACACCATATATTTT.

This chain uses TRBV20-1 with TRBJ2-5; 7 bases agree with TRBD2. Trimming removed 3 bases from V and 5 bases from J; junction bases left unmatched: 6. Germline loops: CDR1 DFQATT, CDR2 SNEGSKA (reference sequence). The CDR3 extends over 13 amino acids. The CDR3 protein is CSASYLGGETQYF. As DNA, the CDR3 is TGCAGTGCTAGTTACTTGGGGGGGGAGACCCAGTACTTC.

The chain employs TRBV11-3 and TRBJ2-2; D is undetermined. This CDR3 is built from 12 residues. The ends were cut back, 5 bases at V and 6 bases at J, with 7 bases in the middle. Germline V gives CDR1 SGHNT, CDR2 YENEEA. The DNA for the CDR3 is TGTGCCAGCAGCCCTTCGGCCGGGGAGCTGTTTTTT. This codes for CASSPSAGELFF.

The gene calls are TRBV13 and TRBJ1-1; D perhaps matches TRBD1 (5 bases). The germline gives CDR1 PRHDT, CDR2 FYEKMQ (reference sequence). The ends were cut back, 2 bases at V and 0 bases at J, with 10 bases in the middle. The CDR3 runs to 15 residues. CDR3 loop: CASSLFAGMNTEAFF. In DNA, the CDR3 is TGTGCCAGCAGCTTATTTGCAGGGATGAACACTGAAGCTTTCTTT.

The rearrangement links TRBV6-2 or TRBV6-3 to TRBJ2-1, with a possible D match to TRBD2 (6 bases). V lost 2 bases to trimming and J lost 6 bases, with 14 bases between them. The CDR3 spans 15 residues. In germline, CDR1 is MNHEY, CDR2 SVGEGT. The CDR3 DNA follows: TGTGCCAGCAGTTACCTCCTCGGGAGAGGCAATGAGCAGTTCTTC. Translation: CASSYLLGRGNEQFF.

The V gene is TRBV27, the J gene TRBJ2-5, with 8 bases fitting TRBD2. Trimming cost V 3 bases and J 5 bases; bases outside gene matches: 11. The V gene's germline CDR1 is MNHEY and CDR2 SMNVEV (reference sequence). The CDR3 runs 16 residues. CDR3 DNA sequence: TGTGCCAGCAGTTTCGCCCGGACTAGCCCCCGGGAGACCCAGTACTTC. Protein: CASSFARTSPRETQYF.

The V gene is TRBV7-9, the J gene TRBJ1-1; no definite D call. Germline loops: CDR1 SEHNR, CDR2 FQNEAQ (reference sequence). The CDR3 loop spans 14 amino acids. V gave up 1 base and J gave up 4 bases, with 10 bases separating them. The CDR3 nucleotides read TGTGCCAGCAGCTTAGGGATGGGGAGCACTGAAGCTTTCTTT. Protein sequence: CASSLGMGSTEAFF.

This chain links TRBV27 with TRBJ1-6; no firm D call. Trimming took 6 bases from V and 7 from J, leaving 7 bases between them. The V gene's germline CDR1 is MNHEY and CDR2 SMNVEV (reference sequence). The length of the CDR3 is 12 residues. DNA of the CDR3: TGTGCCAGCAGCCTAATGAATTCACCCCTCCACTTT. Protein sequence: CASSLMNSPLHF.

The chain uses TRBV4-1 and TRBJ2-7; no reliable D call. The CDR3 runs to 15 residues. Germline-derived CDR1 and CDR2 are MGHRA and YSYEKL. Trimming removed 0 bases from V and 0 bases from J, with 9 bases in between. CDR3 residues: CASSQDPGSSYEQYF. CDR3 bases: TGCGCCAGCAGCCAAGACCCAGGTAGCTCCTACGAGCAGTACTTC.

The chain recombines TRBV28 with TRBJ1-2; a possible D gene is TRBD1 (5 bases). In germline, CDR1 is MDHEN, CDR2 SYDVKM. V was pared by 0 bases and J by 6 bases, with 14 bases between. This CDR3 region has 15 residues. For the CDR3, the DNA is TGTGCCAGCAGTTTATGGGGTGACAGTAGACATGGCTACACCTTC. Translation: CASSLWGDSRHGYTF.

This clone was observed once. The chain combines TRBV27 with TRBJ1-2; 7 nucleotides agree with TRBD1. Germline assignment: CDR1 MNHEY and CDR2 SMNVEV (reference sequence). V trimming: 2 bases; J trimming: 5 bases; junction bases outside the gene matches: 5. CDR3 size: 14 residues. The CDR3 nucleotides are TGTGCCAGCAGTTTAAAACAGGGGCCGTATGGCTACACCTTC. This encodes CASSLKQGPYGYTF.

The chain joins TRBV14 to TRBJ2-7; D is perhaps TRBD2 (6 bases). Trimming removed 1 base at V and 4 bases at J, with 14 bases between. CDR1 and CDR2 (germline): SGHDN, FVKESK. CDR3 length: 15 amino acids. The DNA of the CDR3 is TGTGCCAGCAGCCAAGCCGGGACTCTCGATTACGAGCAGTACTTC. Protein: CASSQAGTLDYEQYF.

V and J are TRBV5-5 and TRBJ1-6; D unclear. The CDR3 loop spans 13 amino acids. Trimming removed 4 bases from V and 7 bases from J, with 9 bases in between. Germline CDR1 reads SGHKS; CDR2 reads YYEKEE (reference sequence). CDR3 protein: CASSAEVNSPLHF. DNA of the CDR3: TGTGCCAGCAGCGCGGAAGTGAATTCACCCCTCCACTTT.

This chain links TRBV7-9 with TRBJ2-3, with 9 nucleotides matching TRBD2. The CDR3 contains 16 residues. Germline V gives CDR1 SEHNR, CDR2 FQNEAQ (reference sequence). Losses at the gene ends were 5 bases for V and 4 bases for J; bases not matched to a gene: 10. The CDR3 sequence is CASSPPRGGGPDTQYF. CDR3 bases: TGTGCCAGCAGCCCCCCTCGCGGGGGGGGCCCAGATACGCAGTATTTT.

The V and J genes are TRBV19 and TRBJ2-3; 8 bases agree with TRBD1. Germline CDR1 reads LNHDA; CDR2 reads SQIVND (reference sequence). V dropped 10 bases and J dropped 7; count of bases not matched to a gene: 13. The CDR3 has 14 residues. CDR3 nucleotide sequence: TGTGCCACCCACCCGGGACAGGCGAAATATACGCAGTATTTT. Protein product: CATHPGQAKYTQYF.

The rearrangement links TRBV14 to TRBJ1-2, with D possibly being TRBD1 (6 bases). Germline lookup yields CDR1 SGHDN and CDR2 FVKESK. V lost 1 base, J lost 4 bases, and 16 bases lay in between. The CDR3 contains 16 residues. The CDR3 DNA sequence: TGTGCCAGCAGCCAAGGGGGGCCTCCAGGCTCCTATGGCTACACCTTC. This sequence encodes CASSQGGPPGSYGYTF.

The chain couples TRBV19 to TRBJ2-3; 12 nucleotides agree with TRBD1. There are 15 residues in the CDR3. After removal of 3 bases from V and 5 bases from J, the junction contained 3 bases not matched to a gene. Germline CDR1 and CDR2: LNHDA and SQIVND (reference sequence). Here the CDR3 reads CASSIGTGGGDTQYF. For the CDR3, the DNA is TGTGCCAGTAGTATTGGGACAGGGGGCGGAGATACGCAGTATTTT. Full variable domain (missing parts from reference TRBV19 and TRBJ2-3): DGGITQSPKYLFRKEGQNVTLSCEQNLNHDAMYWYRQDPGQGLRLIYYSQIVNDFQKGDIAEGYSVSREKKESFPLTVTSAQKNPTAFYLCASSIGTGGGDTQYFGPGTRLTVL.

This chain joins TRBV4-1 and TRBJ2-7; 10 bases map to TRBD1. V gave up 1 base and J gave up 3 bases; unmatched junction bases: 6. The germline gives CDR1 MGHRA, CDR2 YSYEKL. The CDR3 consists of 16 residues. The CDR3: CASSQGQGALGYEQYF. Written as DNA, the CDR3 is TGCGCCAGCAGCCAAGGACAGGGGGCACTCGGCTACGAGCAGTACTTC.

The chain joins TRBV4-1 to TRBJ1-5; 7 bases are shared with TRBD1. J gave up 5 bases and V 0 bases, and 10 bases lay outside the gene matches. Germline loops: CDR1 MGHRA, CDR2 YSYEKL. The CDR3 has 17 residues. The CDR3 loop is CASSQDWATGNHQPQHF. CDR3 sequence (DNA): TGCGCCAGCAGCCAAGATTGGGCGACAGGGAACCATCAGCCCCAGCATTTT.

This chain links TRBV6-5 with TRBJ1-5; D ambiguous. CDR3 size: 15 residues. Trimming removed 6 bases from V and 6 bases from J, with 18 bases in between. Per the germline V gene, CDR1 is MNHEY and CDR2 is SVGAGI. CDR3 in DNA: TGTGCCAGCAGCCCCGCTTGGGTAGCGGGTCAGCCCCAGCATTTT. As protein: CASSPAWVAGQPQHF.

The rearrangement uses TRBV7-6 and TRBJ2-3; D ambiguous. Trimming stripped 5 bases from V and 1 base from J, with 10 bases between. Germline CDR1 and CDR2: SGHVS and FNYEAQ. The CDR3 is 14 residues long. The CDR3 region is CASSNAGGTDTQYF. CDR3 nucleotide sequence: TGTGCCAGCAGCAACGCCGGAGGCACAGATACGCAGTATTTT.

V is TRBV10-2 and J is TRBJ2-1; TRBD2 aligns across 9 bases. V was clipped by 8 bases and J by 4 bases; unmatched bases: 6. CDR1 is WSHSY and CDR2 is SAAADI in the germline V gene. This CDR3 has 14 amino acids. This chain's CDR3 is CASVTSGEYNEQFF. CDR3 sequence (DNA): TGCGCCAGCGTGACTAGCGGTGAGTACAATGAGCAGTTCTTC.

The genes are TRBV7-2 and TRBJ2-1; 7 bases match TRBD1. The CDR3 consists of 15 residues. V dropped 2 bases and J dropped 2; count of bases not matched to a gene: 3. Germline V gene sequence: CDR1 SGHTA, CDR2 FQGNSA. CDR3 amino acids: CASSLTGTAYNEQFF. The CDR3 DNA follows: TGTGCCAGCAGCTTAACCGGGACAGCCTACAATGAGCAGTTCTTC.

The chain employs TRBV30 and TRBJ1-5; the match to TRBD1 covers 9 bases. V shed 2 bases, J shed 2 bases, and the junction held 7 bases outside the gene matches. Germline V lookup: CDR1 GTSNPN, CDR2 SVGIG (reference sequence). This CDR3 has 16 residues. The CDR3 loop is CAWSRDRVVGNQPQHF. The CDR3 DNA follows: TGTGCCTGGAGTCGGGACAGGGTAGTGGGCAATCAGCCCCAGCATTTT.

V is TRBV27 and J is TRBJ2-7; 7 positions agree with TRBD1. Germline V gives CDR1 MNHEY, CDR2 SMNVEV (reference sequence). J was trimmed by 7 bases and V by 2 bases; bases with no gene match: 8. The CDR3 runs to 14 residues. Written as DNA, the CDR3 is TGTGCCAGCAGTTTAAATGGACAGGCCGCGGAGCAGTACTTC. Translated: CASSLNGQAAEQYF.

CDR3 coding DNA: TGTGCCAGTAGTATGGGCCGGCCGAACACTGAAGCTTTCTTT. Amino acid sequence: CASSMGRPNTEAFF. The chain links TRBV19 to TRBJ1-1; D not certain. This CDR3 contains 14 residues. Deletions cut 3 bases from V and 1 base from J, with 9 bases between. CDR1 is LNHDA, CDR2 SQIVND, per germline (reference sequence).

The chain links TRBV4-2 to TRBJ2-1; 11 bases fit TRBD1. CDR1 LGHNA and CDR2 YNFKEQ come from the germline V gene. Trimming took 3 bases from V and 0 from J; bases not matched to a gene: 7. This CDR3 is built from 18 residues. The CDR3 is CASSHISGTGGSYNEQFF. The CDR3 DNA is TGTGCCAGCAGCCACATTTCCGGGACAGGGGGCTCCTACAATGAGCAGTTCTTC.

The chain links TRBV18 to TRBJ2-1; maybe TRBD2 (6 bases). The V gene lost 3 bases and the J gene lost 7 bases, with 13 bases spanning the gap. Per the germline V gene, CDR1 is KGHSH and CDR2 is LQKENI. This CDR3 has 14 amino acids. DNA of the CDR3: TGTGCCAGCTCACCCCCCGGGGGATTGAATGAGCAGTTCTTC. This translates into CASSPPGGLNEQFF.

V and J are TRBV28 and TRBJ2-3; TRBD2 matches at 12 bases. The length of the CDR3 is 15 residues. The germline V gene encodes CDR1 MDHEN and CDR2 SYDVKM. The trim removed 5 bases at V and 3 bases at J, leaving 3 bases unmatched. The CDR3 region is CASSLAGGETDTQYF. CDR3 coding DNA: TGTGCCAGCAGTCTAGCGGGAGGGGAAACAGATACGCAGTATTTT.

This clone was found once. CDR3 protein: CAWRKIRDREDEQYF. In DNA form, the CDR3 reads TGTGCCTGGAGAAAAATTCGGGACAGGGAGGACGAGCAGTACTTC. The gene calls are TRBV30 and TRBJ2-7; 9 positions match TRBD1. The ends lost 3 bases at V and 5 bases at J; junction bases unmatched: 11. This CDR3 is 15 amino acids long. In germline, CDR1 is GTSNPN, CDR2 SVGIG (reference sequence).

This chain uses TRBV6-1 with TRBJ2-1; the match to TRBD2 covers 8 bases. Trimming took 2 bases from V and 3 from J; bases not matched to a gene: 3. This CDR3 comprises 15 residues. Germline V gene sequence: CDR1 MNHNS, CDR2 SASEGT. The DNA of the CDR3 is TGTGCCAGCAGTGAATTGAGCGGGGGCTACAATGAGCAGTTCTTC. Residues: CASSELSGGYNEQFF.

This clone was detected once. This rearrangement joins TRBV28 to TRBJ1-4; tentative D call: TRBD1 (5 bases). Germline V lookup: CDR1 MDHEN, CDR2 SYDVKM. Trimming stripped 8 bases from V and 2 bases from J, with 15 bases between. CDR3 size: 15 residues. In nucleotides, the CDR3 is TGTGCCAGCCTCGCGGGGGGTGGTACTAATGAAAAACTGTTTTTT. Translating it yields CASLAGGGTNEKLFF.